The clone carrying this TCR beta chain has a count of ten or more. The CDR3 is 13 amino acids. CDR1 and CDR2 from the germline V gene are SGHTA and FQGNSA. V gave up 5 bases and J gave up 2 bases, with 9 bases separating them. Via MiXCR, TCRdb re-called the 5' RACE reads, giving one row per CDR3 protein. Here the sample spans under 250,000 distinct CDR3 sequences, 12% being singletons. The sample originates from a study of identical twins. This sample was shared with a second study, whose subject was yellow fever vaccine responses in identical twins.

The rearrangement uses TRBV7-2 and TRBJ1-1; no clear D. The sample consisted of memory (CD45RO+) T cells sorted from blood. This clonotype was obtained from a woman under 30 in good health. The CDR3 DNA sequence: TGTGCCAGCAGCAGCCGGGCCAACACTGAAGCTTTCTTT. Translation gives CASSSRANTEAFF.